These 12 T cell receptor beta chains were sequenced from one sample in a study of blood T cell repertoires in COVID-19. Sequencing was performed with immunoSEQ multiplex PCR; in TCRdb, only in-frame clones are kept and a portion is missing. This table holds around 250,000 clones, roughly 80% found once. Sequencing was carried out using peripheral blood. These receptors were obtained from a woman aged 18-35 years with acute or convalescent COVID-19.

The chain joins TRBV7-2 to TRBJ1-2; D gene ambiguous. The CDR3 has 17 amino acids. Trimming pared 0 bases from V and 0 bases from J, leaving 14 bases between. From germline, CDR1 is SGHTA and CDR2 FQGNSA. This chain's CDR3 is CASSLAGGTASNYGYTF. DNA for the CDR3: TGTGCCAGCAGCTTAGCGGGAGGCACCGCATCTAACTATGGCTACACCTTC.

The chain has TRBV7-2 and TRBJ2-3; D is undetermined. V dropped 5 bases and J dropped 2 bases, with 14 bases sitting between them. The CDR3 spans 15 residues. The germline V gene has CDR1 SGHTA and CDR2 FQGNSA. For the CDR3, the DNA is TGTGCCAGCAGCCCCCAGGCCAGTTTCACAGATACGCAGTATTTT. Its protein product is CASSPQASFTDTQYF.

This clone was seen at least ten times. CDR3 DNA sequence: TGCAGCGTGGATTACGGACAGGGCCTCTCCTACGAGCAGTACTTC. It encodes CSVDYGQGLSYEQYF. This chain joins TRBV29-1 and TRBJ2-7; TRBD1 matches at 8 bases. The CDR3 loop spans 15 amino acids. The V gene's germline CDR1 is SQVTM and CDR2 ANQGSEA. After removal of 6 bases from V and 0 bases from J, the junction contained 10 bases not matched to a gene.

The chain employs TRBV27 and TRBJ2-5; D perhaps matches TRBD2 (7 bases). The CDR3 length is 15 residues. Between the trimmed V and J ends, which lost 3 bases and 1 base, there was a span of 12 bases. Looked up from germline, CDR1 is MNHEY and CDR2 is SMNVEV (reference sequence). In nucleotides, the CDR3 is TGTGCCAGCAGTTTCGGGGGGCGCGTCCAAGAGACCCAGTACTTC. Translation: CASSFGGRVQETQYF.

The chain couples TRBV30 to TRBJ2-3, with 7 bases matching TRBD1. Unmatched junction bases numbered 8, after V lost 2 bases and J lost 3 bases. CDR1 is GTSNPN, CDR2 SVGIG, per germline (reference sequence). The CDR3 is made up of 15 amino acids. The CDR3: CAWSTGALRTDTQYF. The DNA of the CDR3 is TGTGCCTGGAGTACAGGGGCCCTTAGGACAGATACGCAGTATTTT.

The CDR3 DNA sequence: TGTGCCAGCTCATCAAACGTGCAGGGAACCAATGAGCAGTTCTTC. Residues: CASSSNVQGTNEQFF. V usage is TRBV18 and J usage is TRBJ2-1; tentative D call: TRBD1 (5 bases). The CDR3 is 15 residues long. CDR1 KGHSH and CDR2 LQKENI come from the germline V gene. V lost 5 bases and J 6 bases, leaving 17 bases between the germline ends.

The CDR3 DNA reads TGTGCCAGCAGCTTGGGGGGGCGGCGCGAGCAGTACTTC. Its translation is CASSLGGRREQYF. The chain joins TRBV5-6 to TRBJ2-7; perhaps TRBD1 as D (6 bases). V was trimmed by 0 bases and J by 6 bases, leaving 10 bases between them. The CDR3 consists of 13 residues. The germline V gene has CDR1 SGHDT and CDR2 YYEEEE. The full variable domain, in which reference TRBV5-6 and TRBJ2-7 provide the parts outside the CDR3, is DAGVTQSPTHLIKTRGQQVTLRCSPKSGHDTVSWYQQALGQGPQFIFQYYEEEERQRGNFPDRFSGHQFPNYSSELNVNALLLGDSALYLCASSLGGRREQYFGPGTRLTVT.

J is TRBJ2-1 and V is TRBV10-3; 13 bases map to TRBD2. CDR1 and CDR2 from the germline V gene are ENHRY and SYGVKD. The ends lost 7 bases at V and 0 bases at J; junction bases unmatched: 3. This CDR3 comprises 16 residues. CDR3 DNA: TGTGCCATCACCCGGACTAGCGGGAGCTCCTACAATGAGCAGTTCTTC. It codes for CAITRTSGSSYNEQFF.

CDR3 nucleotides: TGCGCCAGCAGCCGACAGGATCCTAGCTCCTATAATTCACCCCTCCACTTT. Translating gives CASSRQDPSSYNSPLHF. V usage is TRBV5-1 and J usage is TRBJ1-6; D might be TRBD1 (6 bases). V lost 4 bases and J 0 bases, leaving 14 bases between the germline ends. Germline lookup yields CDR1 SGHRS and CDR2 YFSETQ. The CDR3 loop spans 17 amino acids.

This chain links TRBV7-9 with TRBJ1-6; D is ambiguous. This CDR3 region has 15 residues. Germline V gene data show CDR1 as SEHNR and CDR2 as FQNEAQ (reference sequence). V dropped 5 bases and J dropped 2 bases, with 10 bases sitting between them. This CDR3 is CASSPGSTYNSPLHF. The CDR3 DNA is TGTGCCAGCAGCCCCGGGAGTACCTATAATTCACCCCTCCACTTT.

The table lists this clone with a count of one. V usage is TRBV4-3 and J usage is TRBJ1-2; 7 nucleotides align to TRBD1. V trimming: 2 bases; J trimming: 1 base; junction bases outside the gene matches: 4. The CDR3 contains 15 residues. Germline V CDR1 and CDR2: LGHNA, YSLEER. The CDR3 spells CASSQRDSFNYGYTF. DNA for the CDR3: TGCGCCAGCAGCCAACGGGACAGCTTTAACTATGGCTACACCTTC.

The gene calls are TRBV4-3 and TRBJ2-7, with 9 bases identical to TRBD1. J was trimmed by 2 bases and V by 0 bases; bases with no gene match: 2. The germline V gene has CDR1 LGHNA and CDR2 YSLEER. CDR3 length: 15 amino acids. The CDR3 sequence is CASSQDRQGAYEQYF. The CDR3 nucleotides read TGCGCCAGCAGCCAAGACCGACAGGGGGCCTACGAGCAGTACTTC.